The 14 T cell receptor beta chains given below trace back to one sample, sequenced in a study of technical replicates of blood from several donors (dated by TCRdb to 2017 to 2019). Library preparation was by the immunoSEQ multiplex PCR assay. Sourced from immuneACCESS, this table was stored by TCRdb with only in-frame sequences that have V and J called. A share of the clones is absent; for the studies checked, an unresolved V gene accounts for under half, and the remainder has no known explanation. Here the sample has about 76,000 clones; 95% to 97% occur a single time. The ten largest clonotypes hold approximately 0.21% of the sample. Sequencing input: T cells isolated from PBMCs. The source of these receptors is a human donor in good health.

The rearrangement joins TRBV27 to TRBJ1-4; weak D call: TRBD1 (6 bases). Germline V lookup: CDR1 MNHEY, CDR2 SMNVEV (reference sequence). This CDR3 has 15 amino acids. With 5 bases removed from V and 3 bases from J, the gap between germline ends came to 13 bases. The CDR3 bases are TGTGCCAGCAGTCCCCGGACAGCTGCTAATGAAAAACTGTTTTTT. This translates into CASSPRTAANEKLFF. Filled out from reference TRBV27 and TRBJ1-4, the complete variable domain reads EAQVTQNPRYLITVTGKKLTVTCSQNMNHEYMSWYRQDPGLGLRQIYYSMNVEVTDKGDVPEGYKVSRKEKRNFPLILESPSPNQTSLYFCASSPRTAANEKLFFGSGTQLSVL.

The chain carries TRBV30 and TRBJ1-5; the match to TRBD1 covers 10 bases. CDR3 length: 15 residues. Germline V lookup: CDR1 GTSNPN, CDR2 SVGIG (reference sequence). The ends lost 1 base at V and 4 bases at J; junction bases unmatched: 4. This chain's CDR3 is CAWSARQGANQPQHF. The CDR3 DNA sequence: TGTGCCTGGAGTGCCCGACAGGGGGCGAATCAGCCCCAGCATTTT.

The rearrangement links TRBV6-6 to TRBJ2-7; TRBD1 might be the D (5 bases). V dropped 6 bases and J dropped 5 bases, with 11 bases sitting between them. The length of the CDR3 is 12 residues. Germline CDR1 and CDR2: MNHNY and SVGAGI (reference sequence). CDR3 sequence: CASRGPADEQYF. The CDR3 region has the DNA TGTGCCAGCAGGGGGCCCGCGGACGAGCAGTACTTC.

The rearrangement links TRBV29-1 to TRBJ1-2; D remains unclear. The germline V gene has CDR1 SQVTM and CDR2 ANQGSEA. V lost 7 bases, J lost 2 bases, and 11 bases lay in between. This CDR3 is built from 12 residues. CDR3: CSGIDNNYGYTF. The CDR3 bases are TGCAGCGGGATTGACAACAACTATGGCTACACCTTC. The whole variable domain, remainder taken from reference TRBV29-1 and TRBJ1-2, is SAVISQKPSRDICQRGTSLTIQCQVDSQVTMMFWYRQQPGQSLTLIATANQGSEATYESGFVIDKFPISRPNLTFSTLTVSNMSPEDSSIYLCSGIDNNYGYTFGSGTRLTVV.

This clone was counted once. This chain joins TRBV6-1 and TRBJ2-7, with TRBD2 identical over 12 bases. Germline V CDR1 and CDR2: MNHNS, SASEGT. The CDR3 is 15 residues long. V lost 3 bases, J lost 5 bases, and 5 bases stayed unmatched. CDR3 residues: CASSDRLAGVNEQYF. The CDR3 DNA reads TGTGCCAGCAGTGACCGACTAGCGGGAGTAAACGAGCAGTACTTC.

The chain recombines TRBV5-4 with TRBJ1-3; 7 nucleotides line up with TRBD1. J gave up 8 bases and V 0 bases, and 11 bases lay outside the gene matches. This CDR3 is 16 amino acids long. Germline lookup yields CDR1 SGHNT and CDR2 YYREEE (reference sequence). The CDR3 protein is CASSLADGGGAHTIYF. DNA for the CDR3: TGTGCCAGCAGCTTGGCCGATGGAGGGGGCGCCCACACCATATATTTT.

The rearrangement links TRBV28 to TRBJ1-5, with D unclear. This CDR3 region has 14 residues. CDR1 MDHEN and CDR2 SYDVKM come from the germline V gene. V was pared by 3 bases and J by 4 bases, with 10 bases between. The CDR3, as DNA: TGTGCCAGCAGTTTTCCGAGACAAAATCAGCCCCAGCATTTT. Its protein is CASSFPRQNQPQHF.

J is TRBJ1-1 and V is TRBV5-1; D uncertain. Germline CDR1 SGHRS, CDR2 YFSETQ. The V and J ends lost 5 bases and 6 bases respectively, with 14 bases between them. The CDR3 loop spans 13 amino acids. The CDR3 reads CASRSSSGPEAFF. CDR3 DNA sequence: TGCGCCAGCAGATCTTCCTCGGGTCCTGAAGCTTTCTTT.

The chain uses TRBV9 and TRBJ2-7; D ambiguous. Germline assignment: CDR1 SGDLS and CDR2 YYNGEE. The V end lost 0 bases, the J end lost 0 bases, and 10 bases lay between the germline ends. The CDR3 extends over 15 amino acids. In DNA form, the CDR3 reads TGTGCCAGCAGCGTAGATGTAGCTAGCTCCTACGAGCAGTACTTC. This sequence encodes CASSVDVASSYEQYF.

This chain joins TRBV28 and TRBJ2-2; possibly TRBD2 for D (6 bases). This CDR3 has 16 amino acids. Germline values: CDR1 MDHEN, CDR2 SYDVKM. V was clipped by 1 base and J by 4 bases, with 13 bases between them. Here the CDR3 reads CASSLSGGGVTGELFF. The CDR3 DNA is TGTGCCAGCAGTTTATCCGGGGGTGGAGTCACCGGGGAGCTGTTTTTT.

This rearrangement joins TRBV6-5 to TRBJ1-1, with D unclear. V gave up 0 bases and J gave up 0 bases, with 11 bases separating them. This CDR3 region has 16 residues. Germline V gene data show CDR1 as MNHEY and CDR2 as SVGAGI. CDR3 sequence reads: CASSYSTLTMNTEAFF. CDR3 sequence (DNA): TGTGCCAGCAGTTACTCGACGTTAACTATGAACACTGAAGCTTTCTTT.

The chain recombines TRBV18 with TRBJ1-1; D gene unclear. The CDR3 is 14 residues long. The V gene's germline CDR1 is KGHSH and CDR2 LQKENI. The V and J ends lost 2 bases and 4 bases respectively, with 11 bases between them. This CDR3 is CASSPTVHVTEAFF. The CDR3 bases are TGTGCCAGCTCACCAACAGTACACGTCACTGAAGCTTTCTTT.

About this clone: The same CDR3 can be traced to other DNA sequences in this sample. CDR3 DNA: TGTGCCAGCAGCTTTCCCGGGGGCTATGGCTACACCTTC. Its protein is CASSFPGGYGYTF. The chain uses TRBV7-6 and TRBJ1-2; D is perhaps TRBD1 (5 bases). V lost 3 bases to trimming and J lost 4 bases, with 9 bases between them. There are 13 residues in the CDR3. Germline V gives CDR1 SGHVS, CDR2 FNYEAQ.

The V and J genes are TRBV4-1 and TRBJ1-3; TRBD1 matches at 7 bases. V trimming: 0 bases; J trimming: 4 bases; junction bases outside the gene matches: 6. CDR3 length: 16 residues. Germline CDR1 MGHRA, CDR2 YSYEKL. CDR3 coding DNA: TGCGCCAGCAGCCAAGACCTCAGGGGGTTGGGAAACACCATATATTTT. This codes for CASSQDLRGLGNTIYF.